This TCR beta chain comes out of a study of cytomegalovirus exposure and HLA in healthy donors. PCR involved 60 Vbeta and 13 Jbeta primers. Assay: immunoSEQ multiplex PCR; the TCRdb copy retains only in-frame clones and omits some. The sample records about 210,000 clones, roughly 90% being singletons. Regarding the study as a whole: Later work showed greater clonal expansion in HLA-associated TCR beta chains than in equally common others. According to reports, the classifier identified cytomegalovirus status with high specificity and sensitivity. By HLA locus, TCR association rates varied in a later analysis, with DRB1 showing the most and HLA-C the fewest. Immune exposure was documented only through CMV serostatus.

Details on this clone: Its antigen is not known.

This receptor was identified in a boy between 2 and 10 years old in good health and CMV-seronegative. The material sequenced was PBMCs.

The CDR3 sequence: CASSQSYKTGAYLYGYTF. Written as DNA, the CDR3 is TGTGCCAGCAGCCAATCCTACAAAACAGGAGCCTACCTCTATGGCTACACCTTC. The gene calls are TRBV4-2 and TRBJ1-2; TRBD1 is a possible D gene (5 bases). With 2 bases removed from V and 4 bases from J, the gap between germline ends came to 23 bases. The CDR3 spans 18 residues. CDR1 and CDR2 from the germline V gene are LGHNA and YNFKEQ.